The 5 T cell receptor beta chains below all came from one sample that was sequenced in a study of T cell responses to AZD1222 COVID-19 vaccine. The method was immunoSEQ multiplex PCR; TCRdb's version includes in-frame clones alone and lacks a portion of them. The sample holds some 180,000 clones, 70% to 90% seen once. The sequenced sample was peripheral blood, obtained on day 0 of AZD1222 vaccination. The receptors derive from an adult in good health.

This clone is a singleton in its sample. The chain couples TRBV6-6 to TRBJ1-5; the match to TRBD1 covers 9 bases. This CDR3 is built from 16 residues. The germline V gene encodes CDR1 MNHNY and CDR2 SVGAGI (reference sequence). V was pared by 6 bases and J by 2 bases, with 8 bases of the junction left unmatched. Here the CDR3 reads CASRPRDRVGNQPQHF. In nucleotides, the CDR3 is TGTGCCAGCAGGCCAAGGGACAGGGTTGGCAATCAGCCCCAGCATTTT.

V is TRBV6-5 and J is TRBJ1-6; D is ambiguous. V lost 8 bases to trimming and J lost 1 base, with 6 bases between them. CDR3 size: 13 residues. CDR1 and CDR2 from the germline V gene are MNHEY and SVGAGI. CDR3 DNA sequence: TGTGCCAGCGCAGAGTCCTATAATTCACCCCTCCACTTT. It codes for CASAESYNSPLHF.

The chain employs TRBV30 and TRBJ2-7; the D gene is possibly TRBD1 (5 bases). V gave up 2 bases and J gave up 5 bases, with 22 bases separating them. CDR3 length equals 16 residues. Germline loops: CDR1 GTSNPN, CDR2 SVGIG (reference sequence). In DNA form, the CDR3 reads TGTGCCTGGAGTTCAACCATGACAGTGGTAAGGGACGAGCAGTACTTC. Its translation: CAWSSTMTVVRDEQYF.

The CDR3 sequence: CALTPGHLADTQYF. In nucleotides, the CDR3 is TGTGCGCTCACCCCAGGCCACCTCGCAGATACGCAGTATTTT. V is TRBV28 and J is TRBJ2-3; no clear D. Germline V gene sequence: CDR1 MDHEN, CDR2 SYDVKM. CDR3 length: 14 residues.

The chain carries TRBV19 and TRBJ2-7; D is tentatively TRBD1 or TRBD2 (6 bases each). The CDR3 totals 18 residues. Germline V lookup: CDR1 LNHDA, CDR2 SQIVND (reference sequence). V gave up 1 base and J gave up 1 base, with 20 bases separating them. CDR3 bases: TGTGCCAGTAGTATAGTTGTGCCGTACTCGGGGGCGTCCTACGAGCAGTACTTC. Translated, it gives CASSIVVPYSGASYEQYF.